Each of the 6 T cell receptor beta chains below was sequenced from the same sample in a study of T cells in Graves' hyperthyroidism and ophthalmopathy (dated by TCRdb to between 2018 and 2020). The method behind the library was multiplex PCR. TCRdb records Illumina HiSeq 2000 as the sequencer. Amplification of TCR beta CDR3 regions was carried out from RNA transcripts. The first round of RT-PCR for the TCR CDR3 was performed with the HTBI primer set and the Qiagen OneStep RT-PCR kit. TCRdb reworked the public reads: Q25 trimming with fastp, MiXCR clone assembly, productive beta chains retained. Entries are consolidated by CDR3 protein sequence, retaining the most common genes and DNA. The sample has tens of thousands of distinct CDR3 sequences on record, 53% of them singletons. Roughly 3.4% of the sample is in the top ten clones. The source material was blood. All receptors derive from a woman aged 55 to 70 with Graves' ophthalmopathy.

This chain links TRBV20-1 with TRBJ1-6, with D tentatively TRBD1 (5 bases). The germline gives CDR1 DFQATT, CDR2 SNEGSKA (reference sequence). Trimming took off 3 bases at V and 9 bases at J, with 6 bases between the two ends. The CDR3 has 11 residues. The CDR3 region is CSARGGSPLHF. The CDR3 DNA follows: TGCAGTGCTAGGGGGGGTTCACCCCTCCACTTT.

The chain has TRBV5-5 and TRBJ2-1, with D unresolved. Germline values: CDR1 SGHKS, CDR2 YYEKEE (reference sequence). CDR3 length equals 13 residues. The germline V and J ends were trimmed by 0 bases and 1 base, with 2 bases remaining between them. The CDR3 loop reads CASSLVSYNEQFF. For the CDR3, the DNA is TGTGCCAGCAGCTTGGTTTCCTACAATGAGCAGTTCTTC.

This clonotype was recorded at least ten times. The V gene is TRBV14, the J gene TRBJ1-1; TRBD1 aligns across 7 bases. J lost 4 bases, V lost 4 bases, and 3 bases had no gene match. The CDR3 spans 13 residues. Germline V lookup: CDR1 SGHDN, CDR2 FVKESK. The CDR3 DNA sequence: TGTGCCAGCAGCCGCACAGGGGCCACTGAAGCTTTCTTT. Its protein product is CASSRTGATEAFF.

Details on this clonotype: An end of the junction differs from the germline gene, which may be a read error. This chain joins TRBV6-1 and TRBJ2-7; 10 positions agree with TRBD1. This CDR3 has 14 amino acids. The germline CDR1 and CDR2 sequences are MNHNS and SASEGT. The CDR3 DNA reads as TGTACCAGCACATCCGGGACAGGGGAAGGAGAGCAGTACTTC. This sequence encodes CTSTSGTGEGEQYF.

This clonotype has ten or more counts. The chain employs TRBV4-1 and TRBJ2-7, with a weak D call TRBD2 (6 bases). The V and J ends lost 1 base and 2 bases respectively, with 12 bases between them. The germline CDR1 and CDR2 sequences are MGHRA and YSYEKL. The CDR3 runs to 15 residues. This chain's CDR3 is CASSQGSEGTYEQYF. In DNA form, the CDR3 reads TGCGCCAGCAGCCAAGGCTCGGAGGGGACCTACGAGCAGTACTTC.

CDR3 region: CSASLRDSPQETQYF. For the CDR3, the DNA is TGCAGTGCTAGCCTCCGGGACAGTCCTCAAGAGACCCAGTACTTC. V and J are TRBV20-1 and TRBJ2-5; 7 positions match TRBD1. There are 15 residues in the CDR3. The germline CDR1 and CDR2 sequences are DFQATT and SNEGSKA (reference sequence). Trimming removed 3 bases from V and 2 bases from J; junction bases left unmatched: 9.